The clone carrying this T cell receptor (beta chain) occurred a few times. The sample belongs to a study of T-cell reconstitution after alpha-beta-depleted transplantation in children. Trimming removed 3 bases at V and 10 bases at J, with 16 bases between. The CDR3 loop spans 13 amino acids. Germline CDR1 and CDR2: DFQATT and SNEGSKA (reference sequence). Using unique molecular identifiers, the investigators prepared the TCRbeta library. Each CDR3 protein gets one entry after TCRdb re-called the PCR reads with MiXCR. The sample shows over 400,000 distinct CDR3 sequences, under 15% of them seen only once.

V is TRBV20-1 and J is TRBJ2-1; D is possibly TRBD2 (5 bases). The source is a human donor who donated a stem cell graft to a child with combined immunodeficiency. Sequenced here: PBMCs from the stem cell graft donor, sampled from the stem cell graft. Written as DNA, the CDR3 is TGCAGTGCTAGGGGCCCATCGGGGATCGAGCAGTTCTTC. It is translated as CSARGPSGIEQFF.